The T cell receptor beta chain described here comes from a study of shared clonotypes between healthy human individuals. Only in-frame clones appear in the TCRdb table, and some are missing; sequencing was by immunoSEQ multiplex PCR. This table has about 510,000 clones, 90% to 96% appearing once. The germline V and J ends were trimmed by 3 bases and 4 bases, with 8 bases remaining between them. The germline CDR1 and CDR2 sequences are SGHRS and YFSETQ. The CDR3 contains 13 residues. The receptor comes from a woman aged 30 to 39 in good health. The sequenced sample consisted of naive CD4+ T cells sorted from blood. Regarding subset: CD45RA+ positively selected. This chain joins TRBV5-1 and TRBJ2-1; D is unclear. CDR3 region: CASSSAGYNEQFF. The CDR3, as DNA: TGCGCCAGCAGCTCAGCTGGATACAATGAGCAGTTCTTC.